At least ten counts were recorded for the clone carrying this T cell receptor beta chain. Its antigen is currently unknown. This entry is derived from a study of regulatory T cells in long-lasting Graves disease. The time point here: newly diagnosed GD, antithyroid drugs for less than 3 months. Researchers made the TCR library from RNA that was extracted from PBMCs. Deletions cut 5 bases from V and 8 bases from J, with 12 bases between. CDR3 length equals 12 residues. CDR1 and CDR2 from the germline V gene are SEHNR and FQNEAQ (reference sequence). HTBI primers from iRepertoire and Arm-PCR of CDR3 regions yielded the TCR beta libraries. TCRdb analysed the multiplex PCR reads with MiXCR anew, one entry per CDR3 protein. The table has a few hundred thousand distinct CDR3 sequences, over 15% seen once. Overall study findings and caveats: Favored gene segments in persistent disease were TRBV28, TRBJ1-2 and TRBJ2-5.

The same specimen was also included in a second study, on T cells in Graves' hyperthyroidism and ophthalmopathy. This second study notes: Stability of Graves' hyperthyroidism was defined as absent ophthalmopathy progression within 18 months. Clinical symptoms, serum thyroxine, TRAb, thyroid ultrasound and orbital computed tomography informed diagnoses.

The origin of this receptor is a man aged 35-49 years with Graves disease. V is TRBV7-9 and J is TRBJ1-2, with no clear D. Sample: peripheral blood mononuclear cells (PBMCs), taken at new diagnosis, from a patient treated with antithyroid drugs. The CDR3 is CASSPQSRGYTF. The CDR3 nucleotides are TGTGCCAGCAGCCCCCAAAGTAGGGGCTACACCTTC.